This T cell receptor (beta chain) was observed in a study of T cell repertoires in cytomegalovirus infection (dated by TCRdb to between 2017 and 2020). Describing the broader study: Donor HLA type was relevant to the analysis, because carriage of CMV infection together with the matching HLA type was indicated by public TCR beta signatures. Study-wide findings and limitations: The ex vivo response was dominated by HLA-C-restricted CMV-specific TCR beta clonotypes, and the single most frequent clonotype in two of eight donors was supplied by these HLA-C-restricted clonotypes. Cumulative frequency of public TCR beta family members discriminated carriers of CMV infection plus the relevant HLA type in this cohort and an independent approximately 370-donor cohort.

V is shortened by 0 bases, J by 1 base, and the region joining them spans 12 bases. The germline V gene (reference sequence) gives CDR1 as MNHNY and CDR2 as SVGAGI. Measured from the cysteine to the phenylalanine, the CDR3 is 16 residues long. Just the 48-base CDR3 DNA is kept, in frame starting at base 1. This clonotype appeared many times. Its antigen remains undetermined. Base quality data are lacking; no much larger clone is found one base away. Sequencing instrument: Illumina HiSeq 1500. The public reads were run again by TCRdb, first through fastp at Q25 and then through MiXCR, and only productive beta chains were kept. Merged by CDR3 protein, the rows form single entries marked with the most common genes and DNA. The sample table records hundreds of thousands of distinct CDR3 sequences; roughly a sixth of these occur just once. 12% of the sample goes to the ten largest clones.

The sequence was collected from a human donor in good health (CMV status not recorded). Some clones in this sample may be carry-over from other donors' samples. Recombination joined TRBV6-6 with TRBJ1-1; a weak D assignment points to TRBD1 (5 bases agree). Sample: PBMCs. In nucleotide form, the sequence is TGTGCCAGCAGTTACTCAACCGGGACGCAGAACACTGAAGCTTTCTTT. It translates as CASSYSTGTQNTEAFF.